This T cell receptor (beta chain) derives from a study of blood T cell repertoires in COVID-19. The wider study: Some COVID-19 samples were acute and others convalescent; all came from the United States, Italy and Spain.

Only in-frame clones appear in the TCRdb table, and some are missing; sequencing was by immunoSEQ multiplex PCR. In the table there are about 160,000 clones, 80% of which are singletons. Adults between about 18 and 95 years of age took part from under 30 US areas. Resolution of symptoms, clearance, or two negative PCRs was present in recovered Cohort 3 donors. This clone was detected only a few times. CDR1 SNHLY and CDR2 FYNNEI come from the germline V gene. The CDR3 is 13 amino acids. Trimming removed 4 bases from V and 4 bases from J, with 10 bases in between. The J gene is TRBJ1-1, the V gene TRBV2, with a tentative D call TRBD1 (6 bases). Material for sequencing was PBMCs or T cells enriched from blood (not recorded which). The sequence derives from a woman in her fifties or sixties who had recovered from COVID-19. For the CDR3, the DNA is TGTGCCAGCAGTGCAGGGGATGGCACTGAAGCTTTCTTT. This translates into CASSAGDGTEAFF.